These 22 T cell receptor beta chains originate from one sample sequenced in a study of siplizumab effects on memory and regulatory T cells. Profiled with immunoSEQ multiplex PCR; TCRdb holds only in-frame clones, not every one. This sample has around 94,000 clones, with about 90% found just once. The source material was CD4+ T cells sorted from blood. The receptors were gathered from a human donor in good health.

This clone was seen only once. This chain connects TRBV14 to TRBJ2-3; D possibly corresponds to TRBD2 (7 bases). The V end lost 1 base, the J end lost 7 bases, and 12 bases lay between the germline ends. CDR3 length equals 14 residues. From germline, CDR1 is SGHDN and CDR2 FVKESK. Here the CDR3 reads CASSQAGGGNTQYF. The CDR3 coding sequence is TGTGCCAGCAGCCAAGCGGGGGGCGGGAATACGCAGTATTTT.

V is TRBV7-9 and J is TRBJ2-3, with 7 bases fitting TRBD2. The V gene end was trimmed by 8 bases and the J gene end by 5 bases; junction bases not matched to a gene: 25. The CDR3 extends over 19 amino acids. Germline CDR1 and CDR2: SEHNR and FQNEAQ (reference sequence). This CDR3 reads CASSRTATKRGDYLDTQYF. The CDR3 nucleotides are TGTGCCAGCTCCCGTACGGCCACTAAACGGGGGGACTATTTAGATACGCAGTATTTT.

The sample holds a few counts of this clone. The chain combines TRBV6-4 with TRBJ2-2; D is ambiguous. Per germline, CDR1 MRHNA and CDR2 SNTAGT. V lost 2 bases and J lost 3, with 4 bases in between. This CDR3 contains 13 residues. CDR3 residues: CASSDRDTGELFF. In DNA, the CDR3 is TGTGCCAGCAGTGACAGGGACACCGGGGAGCTGTTTTTT.

The rearrangement uses TRBV2 and TRBJ2-3, with 7 bases aligning to TRBD1. The V gene's germline CDR1 is SNHLY and CDR2 FYNNEI. The CDR3 loop spans 15 amino acids. Germline trimming cut 4 bases from V and 2 bases from J; bases unmatched to any gene: 6. The CDR3 sequence is CASSGDRVITDTQYF. The CDR3 DNA reads as TGTGCCAGCAGTGGAGACAGGGTGATCACAGATACGCAGTATTTT. Looking up the rest from reference TRBV2 and TRBJ2-3 gives the full variable domain: EPEVTQTPSHQVTQMGQEVILRCVPISNHLYFYWYRQILGQKVEFLVSFYNNEISEKSEIFDDQFSVERPDGSNFTLKIRSTKLEDSAMYFCASSGDRVITDTQYFGPGTRLTVL.

Only one count was recorded for this clone. The chain joins TRBV5-4 to TRBJ2-7; the match to TRBD2 covers 11 bases. V shed 4 bases and J 3 bases; nucleotides not matched to a gene: 6. The germline CDR1 and CDR2 sequences are SGHNT and YYREEE (reference sequence). The CDR3 contains 15 residues. CDR3 sequence: CASSITGTSGYEQYF. For the CDR3, the DNA is TGTGCCAGCAGCATAACCGGGACTAGCGGCTACGAGCAGTACTTC.

With regard to this clone: One end of the junction is discordant with germline, which a read error may explain. The chain links TRBV7-9 to TRBJ1-1, with D possibly matching TRBD1 (5 bases). Germline V gives CDR1 SEHNR, CDR2 FQNEAQ (reference sequence). The CDR3 extends over 12 amino acids. CDR3 sequence: CASSRGTEGPSF. For the CDR3, the DNA is TGTGCCAGCAGCCGCGGCACCGAGGGACCTAGCTTT.

The genes are TRBV6-5 and TRBJ2-1; 10 bases agree with TRBD1. CDR1 is MNHEY, CDR2 SVGAGI, per germline. V dropped 2 bases and J dropped 5; count of bases not matched to a gene: 6. The length of the CDR3 is 16 residues. CDR3 bases: TGTGCCAGCAGTTACCGGACAGGGGGTCAACACAATGAGCAGTTCTTC. Translated, it gives CASSYRTGGQHNEQFF.

The rearrangement links TRBV7-8 to TRBJ2-7; 12 bases line up with TRBD2. This CDR3 comprises 18 residues. The V segment lost 7 bases and the J segment 0 bases; nucleotides outside the gene matches: 13. CDR1 is SGHVS, CDR2 FQNEAQ, per germline. CDR3 DNA: TGTGCCAGCACCATCTACCGACCGACTAGCGGGAGCTCCTACGAGCAGTACTTC. As protein: CASTIYRPTSGSSYEQYF.

The gene calls are TRBV9 and TRBJ2-3, with TRBD2 matching over 8 bases. There are 14 residues in the CDR3. The germline CDR1 and CDR2 sequences are SGDLS and YYNGEE. The J segment lost 3 bases and the V segment lost 3 bases, leaving 3 bases of the junction unmatched. In DNA form, the CDR3 reads TGTGCCAGCAGCGGGGGACTAGGTACAGATACGCAGTATTTT. It encodes CASSGGLGTDTQYF. Complete variable domain (other parts from reference TRBV9 and TRBJ2-3): DSGVTQTPKHLITATGQRVTLRCSPRSGDLSVYWYQQSLDQGLQFLIQYYNGEERAKGNILERFSAQQFPDLHSELNLSSLELGDSALYFCASSGGLGTDTQYFGPGTRLTVL.

This rearrangement joins TRBV9 to TRBJ2-5; unclear D gene. The length of the CDR3 is 14 residues. Trimming left V 4 bases short and J 5 bases short, with 15 bases between. Germline V gene sequence: CDR1 SGDLS, CDR2 YYNGEE. CDR3 amino acids: CASSQNSNEETQYF. CDR3 DNA sequence: TGTGCCAGCAGCCAGAACTCTAATGAGGAGACCCAGTACTTC.

This chain links TRBV11-2 with TRBJ1-4; D remains unclear. V lost 3 bases and J lost 7, with 15 bases in between. The CDR3 has 15 amino acids. Germline CDR1 SGHAT, CDR2 FQNNGV. DNA for the CDR3: TGTGCCAGCAGCTTGTTAAGGTCCCAAGGTGAAAAACTGTTTTTT. Its translation is CASSLLRSQGEKLFF.

CDR3 region: CASSMHRPRGSYEQYF. The CDR3 DNA reads TGTGCCAGCAGCATGCACAGGCCCCGGGGCTCCTACGAGCAGTACTTC. The V and J genes are TRBV5-6 and TRBJ2-7; tentatively, D is TRBD1 or TRBD2 (5 bases each). The germline gives CDR1 SGHDT, CDR2 YYEEEE. The CDR3 has 16 amino acids. V was pared by 4 bases and J by 0 bases, with 17 bases between.

This clone was picked up one time. This chain links TRBV7-2 with TRBJ1-5; no definite D call. V dropped 0 bases and J dropped 6 bases, with 12 bases sitting between them. The germline gives CDR1 SGHTA, CDR2 FQGNSA. There are 15 residues in the CDR3. The DNA of the CDR3 is TGTGCCAGCAGCTTAGCTGGGGTGAGTAGTCAGCCCCAGCATTTT. This gives the protein CASSLAGVSSQPQHF.

This clone was detected a few times. The chain recombines TRBV28 with TRBJ2-7; maybe TRBD1 (5 bases). This CDR3 has 16 amino acids. The germline CDR1 and CDR2 sequences are MDHEN and SYDVKM. With 4 bases removed from V and 1 base from J, the gap between germline ends came to 17 bases. CDR3 sequence reads: CASSSHQYRQSYEQYF. As DNA, the CDR3 is TGTGCCAGCAGTTCCCATCAATACCGACAGTCCTACGAGCAGTACTTC.

The chain combines TRBV30 with TRBJ2-7; D may be TRBD2 (5 bases). The CDR3 consists of 14 residues. V dropped 3 bases and J dropped 6 bases, with 18 bases sitting between them. CDR1 and CDR2 from the germline V gene are GTSNPN and SVGIG (reference sequence). The CDR3 sequence is CAWRRSGDRAEQYF. DNA of the CDR3: TGTGCCTGGAGGAGATCCGGGGATCGAGCCGAGCAGTACTTC.

The CDR3 reads CASIYRGRRVQPQHF. CDR3 in DNA: TGTGCCTCAATCTACAGGGGGCGCAGGGTCCAGCCCCAGCATTTT. The chain joins TRBV27 to TRBJ1-5, with 9 bases fitting TRBD1. The trim removed 11 bases at V and 7 bases at J, leaving 15 bases unmatched. Germline V gene lookup returns CDR1 MNHEY and CDR2 SMNVEV (reference sequence). CDR3 length equals 15 residues.

As DNA, the CDR3 is TGTGCCAGCAACCCTCAAAGGGCTCCGGAAGAAGCTGAGCAGTTCTTC. Its translation is CASNPQRAPEEAEQFF. V is TRBV27 and J is TRBJ2-1; D not resolved. This CDR3 region has 16 residues. Per germline, CDR1 MNHEY and CDR2 SMNVEV (reference sequence). Trimming cost V 7 bases and J 9 bases, with 25 bases left between them.

This chain connects TRBV7-6 to TRBJ2-1, with TRBD2 identical over 7 bases. CDR1 SGHVS and CDR2 FNYEAQ come from the germline V gene. J lost 1 base, V lost 6 bases, and 6 bases had no gene match. The CDR3 loop spans 15 amino acids. The CDR3: CASSRTSSSYNEQFF. CDR3 nucleotides: TGTGCCAGCAGTCGGACTAGTTCGTCCTACAATGAGCAGTTCTTC.

The chain is built from TRBV5-1 and TRBJ2-7; tentatively, D is TRBD2 (6 bases). Germline CDR1 reads SGHRS; CDR2 reads YFSETQ. Deletions cut 2 bases from V and 2 bases from J, with 17 bases between. CDR3 length equals 16 residues. The CDR3 region has the DNA TGCGCCAGCAGCTTATGGAACGGGGGTCGAACCTACGAGCAGTACTTC. It is translated as CASSLWNGGRTYEQYF.

The V and J genes are TRBV5-4 and TRBJ1-2; tentatively, D is TRBD1 (6 bases). V lost 4 bases, J lost 4 bases, and 11 bases lay in between. CDR1 and CDR2 from the germline V gene are SGHNT and YYREEE (reference sequence). The CDR3 covers 13 residues. Here the CDR3 reads CASSVDRFYGYTF. DNA for the CDR3: TGTGCCAGCAGCGTGGACAGATTCTATGGCTACACCTTC.

V gene TRBV4-1 combines with J gene TRBJ1-4; 8 bases agree with TRBD1. Per the germline V gene, CDR1 is MGHRA and CDR2 is YSYEKL. The CDR3 consists of 16 residues. With V trimmed by 4 bases and J by 6 bases, 10 bases remained unmatched. The CDR3 sequence: CASSLVFQGAYEKLFF. DNA for the CDR3: TGCGCCAGCAGCCTAGTATTCCAGGGGGCTTATGAAAAACTGTTTTTT.

This clone occurred once. The chain employs TRBV18 and TRBJ2-7; 7 bases fit TRBD1. From germline, CDR1 is KGHSH and CDR2 LQKENI. After removal of 1 base from V and 8 bases from J, the junction contained 2 bases not matched to a gene. The length of the CDR3 is 12 residues. The CDR3 loop reads CASSPRQGQQYF. The CDR3 DNA reads as TGTGCCAGCTCACCACGACAGGGCCAGCAGTACTTC. Drawing the rest from reference TRBV18 and TRBJ2-7, the complete variable domain is NAGVMQNPRHLVRRRGQEARLRCSPMKGHSHVYWYRQLPEEGLKFMVYLQKENIIDESGMPKERFSAEFPKEGPSILRIQQVVRGDSAAYFCASSPRQGQQYFGPGTRLTVT.